The subject of this entry is one T cell receptor beta chain. Antigen unknown. The source of the sample is a study of shared clonotypes between healthy human individuals. About the study: The study drew on two women and a few men aged 18 to 49 as donors.

Clones were read by immunoSEQ multiplex PCR, and TCRdb kept only the in-frame ones, dropping some. Among some 2.1 million clones, about 94% were seen once, and the ten largest hold roughly 1%. The CDR3 loop spans 13 amino acids. Germline CDR1 SGHRS, CDR2 YFSETQ. V dropped 4 bases and J dropped 7 bases, with 14 bases sitting between them. Positively selected for CCR7, the CD45RO-negative cells used as naive CD8 cells excluded terminally differentiated effector memory CD45RA+ cells. Whole-study findings and limits: Researchers found naive subsets generally carried larger estimated richness than memory subsets. Owing to a small donor count, the genetic and exposure-history diversity represented was limited.

The sample taken for sequencing was naive CD8+ T cells sorted from blood. V and J are TRBV5-1 and TRBJ1-1, with a tentative D call TRBD1 (5 bases). The origin of this receptor is a man between 18 and 29 years old in good health. CDR3 nucleotide sequence: TGCGCCAGCAGCCGGGACGAGACTGTTGAAGCTTTCTTT. Its protein is CASSRDETVEAFF.